This TCR beta chain was found in a study of blood T cell repertoires in COVID-19 (dated by TCRdb to the early 2020s). Broadly, across the study: Collaborator samples came from the United States, Italy and Spain and covered acute and convalescent phases of COVID-19. The material from the prospective study consisted of cDNA or gDNA derived from T cells, B-cell-depleted T cells, or PBMCs. Deeply sampled blood TCRbeta repertoires from subjects exposed to, actively infected with, or recovered from COVID-19 were included in the dataset. The repertoires were released in a freely available public database meant as a resource for research on the immune response to SARS-CoV-2. The samples were drawn from the first 160 participants of the ongoing ImmuneRACE study and from about 1,200 subjects provided by 6 global collaborators. The sample metadata nearly always contained a de-identified subject ID, COVID-19 status, age in years and sex. Where available, HLA class I and class II types were obtained from metadata supplied by the sample provider rather than from assay-based typing. Study-level results and caveats: How much clinical and demographic metadata was included differed by source and by participant, and the metadata was provided uncurated.

From V the trimming removes 4 bases and from J it removes 2 bases, while the gene matches leave 5 bases of the junction unaccounted for. The CDR3 sequence holds 15 residues, the cysteine and phenylalanine included. Here the CDR3 DNA is all that survives: 45 bases in frame from base 1. CDR1 MDHEN and CDR2 SYDVKM are derived from the germline V gene. The collaborating institutions used their own protocols to collect whole blood in K2EDTA tubes. Collaborator samples were shipped for TCRbeta analysis as frozen whole blood, isolated PBMCs, or DNA extracted from either sample type. TCRbeta CDR3 regions were amplified from genomic DNA using the immunoSEQ Assay, a bias-controlled multiplex PCR. Under the source paper's analysis protocol: Nucleated cell counts per sample were estimated from amplification of reference gene primers within the assay. To quantify the absolute abundance of each unique TCRbeta CDR3 rearrangement, sequence reads were collapsed and filtered. For each sample, productive Simpson clonality was calculated as the square root of Simpson's diversity index across productive rearrangements. What TCRdb holds here is the immuneACCESS table cut down to in-frame rearrangements. Part of the clones is not present; checked against another copy, under half of the missing clones reflect an unresolved V gene, and the others are unexplained. V and J calls and clone size come straight from that table; D and trimming were deduced from the DNA. This sample is represented by more than 150,000 clones; around 90% of them were singletons. The ten largest clones add up to 2.5% to 3% of the sample.

About this clone itself: Its antigen has not been determined. No much larger clone is present one base from it, and per-base qualities are unavailable.

The sample was peripheral blood. This clonotype was sampled from a man aged 40-49 years with active or convalescent COVID-19. The rearrangement joined TRBV28 to TRBJ1-1; TRBD1 lines up with 9 middle nucleotides. The CDR3 region has the sequence CASSSQTGGNTEAFF. The DNA sequence is given as TGTGCCAGCAGTTCCCAGACAGGGGGTAACACTGAAGCTTTCTTT.